This T cell receptor (beta chain) was sequenced for a study of prognosis after radiotherapy for stage I lung cancer. Overall study: Patients numbered about a dozen men and a handful of women, aged about 53 to 85 with a median of 74.5 years.

Two-round multiplex PCR on genomic DNA was the method by which TCR beta CDR3 was amplified. The first round of PCR was done with primers that matched each TRBV and TRBJ gene. Universal primers drove the second round of PCR amplification. MiXCR was run by TCRdb on the multiplex PCR reads, yielding one entry per CDR3 protein. The repertoire holds tens of thousands of distinct CDR3 sequences, with around 46% as singletons. Germline V gene sequence: CDR1 DFQATT, CDR2 SNEGSKA (reference sequence). This CDR3 spans 14 amino acids. Trimming took off 0 bases at V and 5 bases at J, with 13 bases between the two ends.

This TCR derives from a donor of 50 years or more with non-small cell lung cancer. The chain combines TRBV20-1 with TRBJ1-2, with D perhaps TRBD1 (6 bases). The source material was PBMCs, sampled before or after stereotactic body radiation therapy (not recorded which). Written as DNA, the CDR3 is TGCAGTGCTAGAGATATTGGGGGCGGGTATGGCTACACCTTC. It is translated as CSARDIGGGYGYTF.